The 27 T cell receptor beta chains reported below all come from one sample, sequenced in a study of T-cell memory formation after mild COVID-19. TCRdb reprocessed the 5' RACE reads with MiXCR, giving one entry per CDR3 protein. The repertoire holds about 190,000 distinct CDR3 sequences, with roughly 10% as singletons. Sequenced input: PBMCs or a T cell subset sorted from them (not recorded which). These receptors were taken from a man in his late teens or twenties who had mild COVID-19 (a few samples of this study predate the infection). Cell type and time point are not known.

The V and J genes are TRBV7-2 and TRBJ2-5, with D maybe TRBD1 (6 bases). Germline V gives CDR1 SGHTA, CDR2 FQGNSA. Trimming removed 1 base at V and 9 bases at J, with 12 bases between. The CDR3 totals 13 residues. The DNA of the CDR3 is TGTGCCAGCAGCTTAGAGGGACAAGCGCCCCAGTACTTC. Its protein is CASSLEGQAPQYF.

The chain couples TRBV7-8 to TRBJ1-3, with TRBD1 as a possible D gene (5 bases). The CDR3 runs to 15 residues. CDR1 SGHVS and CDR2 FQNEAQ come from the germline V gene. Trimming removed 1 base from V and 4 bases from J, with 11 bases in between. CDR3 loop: CASSLENWGGNTIYF. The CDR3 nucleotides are TGTGCCAGCAGCTTAGAAAATTGGGGCGGAAACACCATATATTTT.

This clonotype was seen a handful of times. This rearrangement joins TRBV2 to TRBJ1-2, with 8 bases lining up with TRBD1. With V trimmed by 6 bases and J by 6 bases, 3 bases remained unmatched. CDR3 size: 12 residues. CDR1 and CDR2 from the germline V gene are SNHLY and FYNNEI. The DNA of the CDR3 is TGTGCCAGCAGACGGACAGGGAATGGCTACACCTTC. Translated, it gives CASRRTGNGYTF.

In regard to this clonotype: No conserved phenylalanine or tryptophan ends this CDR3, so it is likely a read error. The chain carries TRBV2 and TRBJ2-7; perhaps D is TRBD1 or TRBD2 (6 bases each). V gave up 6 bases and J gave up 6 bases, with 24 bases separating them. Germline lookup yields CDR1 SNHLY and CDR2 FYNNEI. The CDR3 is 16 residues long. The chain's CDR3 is CASSDSPGAQDREQYL. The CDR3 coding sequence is TGTGCCAGCAGCGATTCTCCGGGGGCCCAGGATCGCGAGCAGTACTTA.

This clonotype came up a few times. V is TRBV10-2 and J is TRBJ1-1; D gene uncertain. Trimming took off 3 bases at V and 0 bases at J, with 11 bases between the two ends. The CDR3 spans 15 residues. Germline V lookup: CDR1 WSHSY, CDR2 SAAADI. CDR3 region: CASSDPGMMNTEAFF. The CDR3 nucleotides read TGCGCCAGCAGTGACCCCGGGATGATGAACACTGAAGCTTTCTTT.

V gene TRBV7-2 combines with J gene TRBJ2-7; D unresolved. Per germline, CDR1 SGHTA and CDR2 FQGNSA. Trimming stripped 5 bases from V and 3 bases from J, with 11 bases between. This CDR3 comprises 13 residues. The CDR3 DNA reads TGTGCCAGCAGCCCTCGGGCCATCTACGAGCAGTACTTC. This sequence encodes CASSPRAIYEQYF.

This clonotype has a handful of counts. The DNA for the CDR3 is TGTGCCAGCAGCTTTTCTACTGGGGGCACAGATACGCAGTATTTT. Translating it yields CASSFSTGGTDTQYF. The chain joins TRBV7-9 to TRBJ2-3; D unresolved. Germline CDR1 reads SEHNR; CDR2 reads FQNEAQ (reference sequence). Trimming cost V 3 bases and J 1 base, with 11 bases left between them. The CDR3 runs 15 residues.

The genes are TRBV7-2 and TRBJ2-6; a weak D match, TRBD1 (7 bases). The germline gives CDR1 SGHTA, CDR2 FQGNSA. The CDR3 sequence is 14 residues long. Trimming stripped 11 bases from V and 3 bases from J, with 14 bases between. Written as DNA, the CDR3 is TGTGCCTCCTCAGGGGGGATTGGGGCCAACGTCCTGACTTTC. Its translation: CASSGGIGANVLTF.

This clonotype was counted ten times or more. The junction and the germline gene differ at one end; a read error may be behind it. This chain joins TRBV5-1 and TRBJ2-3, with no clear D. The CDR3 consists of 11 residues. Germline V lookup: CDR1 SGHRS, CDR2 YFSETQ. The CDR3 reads CASSSGDTQYF. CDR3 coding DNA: TGTGCCAGCAGCTCGGGAGATACGCAGTATTTT.

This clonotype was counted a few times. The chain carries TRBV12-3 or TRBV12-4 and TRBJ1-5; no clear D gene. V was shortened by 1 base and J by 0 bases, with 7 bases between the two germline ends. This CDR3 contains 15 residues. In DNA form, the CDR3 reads TGTGCCAGCAGTTTAGTGGGGAATAGCAATCAGCCCCAGCATTTT. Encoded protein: CASSLVGNSNQPQHF.

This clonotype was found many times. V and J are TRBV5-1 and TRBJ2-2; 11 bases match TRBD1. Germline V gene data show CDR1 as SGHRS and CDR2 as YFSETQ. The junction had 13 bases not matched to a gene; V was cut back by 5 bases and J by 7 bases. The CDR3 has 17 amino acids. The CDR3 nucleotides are TGCGCCAGCAGTCGGAACATGGACAGGGGGCGCTTCGGGGAGCTGTTTTTT. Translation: CASSRNMDRGRFGELFF.

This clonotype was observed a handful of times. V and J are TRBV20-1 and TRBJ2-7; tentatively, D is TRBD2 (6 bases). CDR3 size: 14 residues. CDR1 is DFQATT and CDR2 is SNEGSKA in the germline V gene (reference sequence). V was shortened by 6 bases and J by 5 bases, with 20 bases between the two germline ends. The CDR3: CSAEEGLNGNEQYF. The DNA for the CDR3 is TGCAGTGCCGAGGAGGGGCTAAATGGCAACGAGCAGTACTTC.

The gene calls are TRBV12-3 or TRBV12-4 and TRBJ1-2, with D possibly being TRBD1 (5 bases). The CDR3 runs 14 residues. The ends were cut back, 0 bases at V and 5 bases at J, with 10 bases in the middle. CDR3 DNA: TGTGCCAGCAGTTTAGCAGGGAAGGGGTATGGCTACACCTTC. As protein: CASSLAGKGYGYTF.

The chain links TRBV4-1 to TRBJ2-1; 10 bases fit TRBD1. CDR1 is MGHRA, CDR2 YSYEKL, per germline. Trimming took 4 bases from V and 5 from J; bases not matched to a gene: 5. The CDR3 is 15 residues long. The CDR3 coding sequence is TGCGCCAGCAGCCGAACCGGGACAGGGGACAATGAGCAGTTCTTC. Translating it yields CASSRTGTGDNEQFF.

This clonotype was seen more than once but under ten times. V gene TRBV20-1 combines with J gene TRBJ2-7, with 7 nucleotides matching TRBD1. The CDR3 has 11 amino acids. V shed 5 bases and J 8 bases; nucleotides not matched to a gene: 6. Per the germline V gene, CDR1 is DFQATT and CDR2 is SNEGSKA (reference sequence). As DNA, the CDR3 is TGCAGTGCTTCCGACAGGGTACAGCAGTACTTC. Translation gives CSASDRVQQYF.

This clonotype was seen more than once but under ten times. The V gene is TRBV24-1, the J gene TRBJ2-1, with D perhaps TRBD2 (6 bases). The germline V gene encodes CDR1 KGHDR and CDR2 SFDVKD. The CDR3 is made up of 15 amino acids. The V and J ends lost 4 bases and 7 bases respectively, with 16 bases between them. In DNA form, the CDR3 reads TGTGCCACCAGTGACCCCGGACTGGGGAGGAATGAGCAGTTCTTC. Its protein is CATSDPGLGRNEQFF.

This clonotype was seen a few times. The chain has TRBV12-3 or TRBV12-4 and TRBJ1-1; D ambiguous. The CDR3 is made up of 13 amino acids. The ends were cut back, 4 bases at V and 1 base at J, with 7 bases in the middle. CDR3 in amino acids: CASSSYPNTEAFF. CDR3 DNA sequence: TGTGCCAGCAGTTCATACCCGAACACTGAAGCTTTCTTT.

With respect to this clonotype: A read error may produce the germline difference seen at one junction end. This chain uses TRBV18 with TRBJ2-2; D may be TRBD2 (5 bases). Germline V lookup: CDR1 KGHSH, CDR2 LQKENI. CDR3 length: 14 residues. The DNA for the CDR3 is TGTGCCAGCTCGTCCCCAGCTGGCACCGGGGAGCTGATTTTT. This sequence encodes CASSSPAGTGELIF.

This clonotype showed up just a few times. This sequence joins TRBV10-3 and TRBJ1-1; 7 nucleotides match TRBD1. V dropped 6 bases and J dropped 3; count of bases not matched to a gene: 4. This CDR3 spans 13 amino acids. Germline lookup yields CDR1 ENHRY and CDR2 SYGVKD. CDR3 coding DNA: TGTGCCATCAGCCAAGACAGGGACACTGAAGCTTTCTTT. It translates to CAISQDRDTEAFF.

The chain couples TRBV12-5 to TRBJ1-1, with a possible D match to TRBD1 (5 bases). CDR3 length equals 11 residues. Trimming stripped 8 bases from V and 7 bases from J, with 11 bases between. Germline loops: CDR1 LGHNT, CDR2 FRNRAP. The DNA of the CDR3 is TGTGCTAGTATACGGGGCCGTGAAGCTTTCTTT. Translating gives CASIRGREAFF.

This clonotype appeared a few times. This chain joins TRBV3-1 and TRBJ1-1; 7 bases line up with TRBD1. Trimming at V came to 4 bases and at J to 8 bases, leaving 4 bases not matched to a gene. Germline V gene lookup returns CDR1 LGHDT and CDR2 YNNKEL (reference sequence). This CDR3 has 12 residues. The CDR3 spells CASSRNRGEAFF. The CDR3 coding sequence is TGTGCCAGCAGCCGGAACAGGGGAGAAGCTTTCTTT.

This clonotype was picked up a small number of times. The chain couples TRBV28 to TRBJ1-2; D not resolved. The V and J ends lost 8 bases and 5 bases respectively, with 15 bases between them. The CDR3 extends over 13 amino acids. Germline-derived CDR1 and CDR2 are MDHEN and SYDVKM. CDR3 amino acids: CASRPGQNYGYTF. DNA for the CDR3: TGTGCCAGCCGTCCCGGGCAGAATTATGGCTACACCTTC.

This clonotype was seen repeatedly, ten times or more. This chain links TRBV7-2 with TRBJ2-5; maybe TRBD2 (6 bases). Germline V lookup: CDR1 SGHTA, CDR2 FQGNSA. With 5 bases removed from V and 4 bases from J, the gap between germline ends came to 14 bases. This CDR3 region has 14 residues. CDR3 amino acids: CASSPRAGTETQYF. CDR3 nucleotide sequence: TGTGCCAGCAGCCCACGGGCGGGGACAGAGACCCAGTACTTC.

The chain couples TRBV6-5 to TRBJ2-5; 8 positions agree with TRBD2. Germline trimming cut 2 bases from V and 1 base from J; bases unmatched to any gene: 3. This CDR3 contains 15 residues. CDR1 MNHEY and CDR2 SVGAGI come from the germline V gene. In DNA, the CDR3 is TGTGCCAGCAGTTACAACAGCGGGGGCCAAGAGACCCAGTACTTC. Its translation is CASSYNSGGQETQYF.

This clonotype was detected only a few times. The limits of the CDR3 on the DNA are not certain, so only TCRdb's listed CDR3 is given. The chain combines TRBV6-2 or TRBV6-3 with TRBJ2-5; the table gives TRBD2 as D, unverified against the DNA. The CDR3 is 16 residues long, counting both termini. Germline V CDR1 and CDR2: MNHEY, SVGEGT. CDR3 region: CASSRAGLAAQETQYF.

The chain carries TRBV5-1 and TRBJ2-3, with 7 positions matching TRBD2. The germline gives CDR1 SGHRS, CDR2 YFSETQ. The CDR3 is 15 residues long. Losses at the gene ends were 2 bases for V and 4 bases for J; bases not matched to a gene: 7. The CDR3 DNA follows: TGCGCCAGCAGCTTCAGCGGGGCCGACGCAGATACGCAGTATTTT. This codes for CASSFSGADADTQYF. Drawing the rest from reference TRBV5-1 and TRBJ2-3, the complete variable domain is KAGVTQTPRYLIKTRGQQVTLSCSPISGHRSVSWYQQTPGQGLQFLFEYFSETQRNKGNFPGRFSGRQFSNSRSEMNVSTLELGDSALYLCASSFSGADADTQYFGPGTRLTVL.

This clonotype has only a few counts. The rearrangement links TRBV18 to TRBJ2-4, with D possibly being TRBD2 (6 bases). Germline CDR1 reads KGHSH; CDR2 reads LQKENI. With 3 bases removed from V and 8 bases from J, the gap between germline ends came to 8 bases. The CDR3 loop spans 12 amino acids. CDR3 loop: CASSPGEDIQYF. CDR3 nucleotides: TGTGCCAGCTCACCTGGGGAGGACATTCAGTACTTC.